This passage covers 15 T cell receptor beta chains from one sample sequenced in a study of T-cell memory formation after mild COVID-19. TCRdb re-derived calls from the 5' RACE reads in MiXCR, one entry per CDR3 protein. The data show roughly 510,000 distinct CDR3 sequences, with roughly 17% seen just once and just over 8% held by the top ten. The sequenced material came from PBMCs or a T cell subset sorted from them (not recorded which). These receptor sequences come from an adult woman who had mild COVID-19 (a few samples of this study predate the infection). Cell type and time point are not known.

The rearrangement uses TRBV12-3 or TRBV12-4 and TRBJ1-3, with D possibly being TRBD1 (6 bases). V was pared by 2 bases and J by 0 bases, with 11 bases between. The CDR3 has 16 amino acids. The CDR3 region is CASSLSQGYSGNTIYF. CDR3 nucleotides: TGTGCCAGCAGTTTATCACAGGGTTACTCTGGAAACACCATATATTTT.

This clonotype was found a few times. The chain couples TRBV7-9 to TRBJ1-1, with 12 positions matching TRBD1. This CDR3 is 18 amino acids long. Germline CDR1 SEHNR, CDR2 FQNEAQ (reference sequence). V dropped 4 bases and J dropped 1; count of bases not matched to a gene: 10. For the CDR3, the DNA is TGTGCCAGCAGCTACCCTGGGACAGGGGGCGCGGGGAACACTGAAGCTTTCTTT. It specifies CASSYPGTGGAGNTEAFF.

This clonotype appeared a few times. The chain carries TRBV7-8 and TRBJ1-6; D unresolved. The CDR3 sequence is 13 residues long. V lost 7 bases and J 6 bases, leaving 10 bases between the germline ends. From germline, CDR1 is SGHVS and CDR2 FQNEAQ. The CDR3 loop is CASTSSVNSPLHF. CDR3 in DNA: TGTGCCAGCACCTCCAGTGTTAATTCACCCCTCCACTTT.

The genes are TRBV6-6 and TRBJ2-7; TRBD2 is a possible D gene (5 bases). This CDR3 has 11 amino acids. V lost 8 bases and J lost 2, with 7 bases in between. Germline V CDR1 and CDR2: MNHNY, SVGAGI (reference sequence). The CDR3 DNA is TGTGCCAGCGTGGGAGCCTACGAGCAGTACTTC. Its protein is CASVGAYEQYF.

The chain is built from TRBV4-1 and TRBJ1-4; tentatively, D is TRBD1 (5 bases). Trimming removed 0 bases at V and 7 bases at J, with 12 bases between. This CDR3 has 15 residues. The germline V gene encodes CDR1 MGHRA and CDR2 YSYEKL. The CDR3 spells CASSQEQQVPEKLFF. The CDR3 nucleotides read TGCGCCAGCAGCCAAGAACAACAGGTCCCTGAAAAACTGTTTTTT.

This clonotype was seen only a few times. This chain uses TRBV3-1 with TRBJ2-1, with D perhaps TRBD2 (6 bases). The germline CDR1 and CDR2 sequences are LGHDT and YNNKEL (reference sequence). This CDR3 has 13 amino acids. Trimming removed 4 bases from V and 5 bases from J, with 9 bases in between. In DNA form, the CDR3 reads TGTGCCAGCAGCCCCACGGGAGACAATGAGCAGTTCTTC. Amino acid sequence: CASSPTGDNEQFF.

This clonotype was seen repeatedly, ten times or more. The genes are TRBV4-1 and TRBJ2-2, with no clear D. Per the germline V gene, CDR1 is MGHRA and CDR2 is YSYEKL. The CDR3 runs 16 residues. Trimming took off 0 bases at V and 1 base at J, with 9 bases between the two ends. This chain's CDR3 is CASSQDLPVNTGELFF. CDR3 nucleotide sequence: TGCGCCAGCAGCCAAGATCTCCCGGTGAACACCGGGGAGCTGTTTTTT.

This clonotype was observed a few times. The chain uses TRBV7-9 and TRBJ2-3; D is unresolved. The length of the CDR3 is 15 residues. The germline V and J ends were trimmed by 2 bases and 1 base, with 10 bases remaining between them. CDR1 and CDR2 (germline): SEHNR, FQNEAQ (reference sequence). The CDR3 reads CASSLISSGTDTQYF. The CDR3 nucleotides are TGTGCCAGCAGCTTAATCAGTTCTGGCACAGATACGCAGTATTTT.

This clonotype was seen a handful of times. The gene calls are TRBV9 and TRBJ1-1; D is possibly TRBD1 (6 bases). The germline V and J ends were trimmed by 2 bases and 4 bases, with 12 bases remaining between them. Germline CDR1 is SGDLS and CDR2 is YYNGEE. The CDR3 has 14 residues. The CDR3 loop is CASSVGGRGTEAFF. CDR3 bases: TGTGCCAGCAGCGTGGGGGGCAGGGGCACTGAAGCTTTCTTT.

This clonotype has a handful of counts. The chain joins TRBV6-5 to TRBJ1-1; perhaps TRBD1 as D (6 bases). This CDR3 spans 16 amino acids. CDR1 is MNHEY and CDR2 is SVGAGI in the germline V gene. Trimming cost V 7 bases and J 4 bases, with 22 bases left between them. For the CDR3, the DNA is TGTGCCAGCACCTCGGGACTGGGGAAGGGGGGCACTGAAGCTTTCTTT. As protein: CASTSGLGKGGTEAFF.

This clonotype has more than one count but fewer than ten. The CDR3 DNA is TGTGCCAGCAGTGGAACATCGAACACTGAAGCTTTCTTT. As protein: CASSGTSNTEAFF. V is TRBV2 and J is TRBJ1-1, with D unresolved. Per germline, CDR1 SNHLY and CDR2 FYNNEI. V dropped 4 bases and J dropped 1 base, with 7 bases sitting between them. The CDR3 loop spans 13 amino acids. The whole variable domain, filled in from reference TRBV2 and TRBJ1-1, reads EPEVTQTPSHQVTQMGQEVILRCVPISNHLYFYWYRQILGQKVEFLVSFYNNEISEKSEIFDDQFSVERPDGSNFTLKIRSTKLEDSAMYFCASSGTSNTEAFFGQGTRLTVV.

The CDR3 DNA reads as TGTGCCATCAGTGAGTTGGGGGGACAATTTTCACCCCTCCACTTT. Protein: CAISELGGQFSPLHF. The chain has TRBV10-3 and TRBJ1-6; a weak D match, TRBD1 (6 bases). Trimming left V 1 base short and J 9 bases short, with 13 bases between. The CDR3 spans 15 residues. Germline CDR1 is ENHRY and CDR2 is SYGVKD.

The chain combines TRBV20-1 with TRBJ2-1; D gene unclear. V dropped 2 bases and J dropped 0 bases, with 8 bases sitting between them. The CDR3 runs 14 residues. Germline V gene data show CDR1 as DFQATT and CDR2 as SNEGSKA (reference sequence). This CDR3 reads CSARILGSYNEQFF. The CDR3 bases are TGCAGTGCTAGAATTTTAGGCTCCTACAATGAGCAGTTCTTC.

This clonotype was found a few times. The chain joins TRBV20-1 to TRBJ2-1; TRBD2 matches at 10 bases. This CDR3 is built from 19 residues. The germline gives CDR1 DFQATT, CDR2 SNEGSKA (reference sequence). V gave up 5 bases and J gave up 0 bases; unmatched junction bases: 16. The CDR3 DNA is TGCAGTGCTCGATCCATAGCGGGGGGTCCCGTGAGCTCCTACAATGAGCAGTTCTTC. It translates to CSARSIAGGPVSSYNEQFF.

This clonotype was seen a few times. The J gene is TRBJ2-7, the V gene TRBV12-3 or TRBV12-4; 9 bases align to TRBD2. The CDR3 is made up of 15 amino acids. The trim removed 5 bases at V and 0 bases at J, leaving 5 bases unmatched. DNA for the CDR3: TGTGCCAGCAGTCGACTAGCGGTAAGCTCCTACGAGCAGTACTTC. Residues: CASSRLAVSSYEQYF.